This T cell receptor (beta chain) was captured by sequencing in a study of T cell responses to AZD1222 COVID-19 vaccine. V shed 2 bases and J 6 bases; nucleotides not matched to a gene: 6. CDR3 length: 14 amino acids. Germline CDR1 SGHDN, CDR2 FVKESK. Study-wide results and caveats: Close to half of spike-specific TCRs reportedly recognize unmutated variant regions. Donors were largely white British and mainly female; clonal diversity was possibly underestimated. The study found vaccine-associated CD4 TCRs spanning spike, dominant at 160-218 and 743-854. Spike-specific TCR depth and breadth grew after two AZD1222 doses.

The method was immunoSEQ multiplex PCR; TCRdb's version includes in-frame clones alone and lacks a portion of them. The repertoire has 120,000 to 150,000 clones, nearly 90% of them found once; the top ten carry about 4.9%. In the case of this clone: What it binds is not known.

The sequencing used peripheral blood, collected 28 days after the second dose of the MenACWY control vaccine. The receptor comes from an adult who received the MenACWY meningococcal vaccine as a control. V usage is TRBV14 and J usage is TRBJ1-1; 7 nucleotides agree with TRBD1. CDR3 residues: CASSQFTGVSEAFF. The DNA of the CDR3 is TGTGCCAGCAGCCAATTCACAGGGGTATCTGAAGCTTTCTTT.